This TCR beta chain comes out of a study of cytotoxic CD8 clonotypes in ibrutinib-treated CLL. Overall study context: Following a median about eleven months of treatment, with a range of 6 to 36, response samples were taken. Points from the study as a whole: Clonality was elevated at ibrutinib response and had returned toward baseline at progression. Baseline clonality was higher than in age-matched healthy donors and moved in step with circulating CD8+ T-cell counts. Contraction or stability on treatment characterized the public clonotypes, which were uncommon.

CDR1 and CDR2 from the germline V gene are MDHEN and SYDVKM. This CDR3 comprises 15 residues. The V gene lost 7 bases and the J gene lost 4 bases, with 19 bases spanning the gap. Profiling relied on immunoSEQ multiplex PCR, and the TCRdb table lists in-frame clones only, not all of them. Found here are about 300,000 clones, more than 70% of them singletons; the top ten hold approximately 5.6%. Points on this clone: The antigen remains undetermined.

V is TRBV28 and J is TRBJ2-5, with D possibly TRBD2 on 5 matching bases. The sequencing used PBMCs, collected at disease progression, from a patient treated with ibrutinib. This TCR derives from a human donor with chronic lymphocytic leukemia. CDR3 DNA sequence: TGTGCCAGCACCGTAACAGAGATCGGAGGAGAGACCCAGTACTTC. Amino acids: CASTVTEIGGETQYF.